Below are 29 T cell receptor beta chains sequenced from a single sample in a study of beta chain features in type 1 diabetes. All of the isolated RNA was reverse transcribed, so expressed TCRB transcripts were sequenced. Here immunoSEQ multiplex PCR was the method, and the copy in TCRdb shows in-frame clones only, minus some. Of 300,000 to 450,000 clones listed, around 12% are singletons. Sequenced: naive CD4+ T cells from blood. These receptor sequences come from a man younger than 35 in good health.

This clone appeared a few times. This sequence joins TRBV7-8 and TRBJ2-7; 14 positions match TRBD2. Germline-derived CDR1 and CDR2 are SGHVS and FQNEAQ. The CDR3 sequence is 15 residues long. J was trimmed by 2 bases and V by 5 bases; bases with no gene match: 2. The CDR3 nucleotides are TGTGCCAGCAGCGCGGGACTAGCGGGGGCCTACGAGCAGTACTTC. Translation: CASSAGLAGAYEQYF.

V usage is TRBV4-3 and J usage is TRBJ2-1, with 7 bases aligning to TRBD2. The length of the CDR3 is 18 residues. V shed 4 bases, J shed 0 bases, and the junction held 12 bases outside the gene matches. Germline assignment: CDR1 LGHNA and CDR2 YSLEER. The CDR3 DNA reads TGCGCCAGCAGCCGGAAATGGGGCGGGGGTAGCTCCTACAATGAGCAGTTCTTC. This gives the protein CASSRKWGGGSSYNEQFF.

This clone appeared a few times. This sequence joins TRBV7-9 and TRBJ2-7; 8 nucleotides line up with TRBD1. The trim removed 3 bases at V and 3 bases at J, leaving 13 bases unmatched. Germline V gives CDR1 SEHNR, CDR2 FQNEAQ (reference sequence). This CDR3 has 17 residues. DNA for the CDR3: TGTGCCAGCAGCTTCACCTTTCAGCCAGGGGGCGGCTACGAGCAGTACTTC. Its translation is CASSFTFQPGGGYEQYF.

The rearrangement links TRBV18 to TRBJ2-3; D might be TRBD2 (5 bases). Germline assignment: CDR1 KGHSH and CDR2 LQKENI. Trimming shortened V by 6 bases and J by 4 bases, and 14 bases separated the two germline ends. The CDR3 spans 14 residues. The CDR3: CASSGPTGSDTQYF. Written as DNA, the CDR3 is TGTGCCAGCTCCGGCCCGACGGGGTCAGATACGCAGTATTTT.

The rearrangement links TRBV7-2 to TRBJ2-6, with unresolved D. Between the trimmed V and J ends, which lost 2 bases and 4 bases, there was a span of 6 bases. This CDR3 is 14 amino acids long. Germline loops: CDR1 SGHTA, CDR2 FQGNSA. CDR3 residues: CASSLKLGANVLTF. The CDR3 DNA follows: TGTGCCAGCAGCTTAAAGCTCGGGGCCAACGTCCTGACTTTC.

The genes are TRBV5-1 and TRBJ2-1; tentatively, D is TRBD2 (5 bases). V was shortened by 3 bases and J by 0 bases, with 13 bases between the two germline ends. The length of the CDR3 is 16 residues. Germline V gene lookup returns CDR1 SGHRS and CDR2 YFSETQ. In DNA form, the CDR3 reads TGCGCCAGCAGCTACCTAAGCGGTTCCTCCTACAATGAGCAGTTCTTC. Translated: CASSYLSGSSYNEQFF.

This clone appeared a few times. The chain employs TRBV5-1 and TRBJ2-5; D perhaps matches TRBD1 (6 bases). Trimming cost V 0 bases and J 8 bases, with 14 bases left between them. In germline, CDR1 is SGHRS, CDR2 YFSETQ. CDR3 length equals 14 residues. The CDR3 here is CASSLEYRAGTQYF. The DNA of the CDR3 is TGCGCCAGCAGCTTGGAGTACAGGGCAGGAACCCAGTACTTC.

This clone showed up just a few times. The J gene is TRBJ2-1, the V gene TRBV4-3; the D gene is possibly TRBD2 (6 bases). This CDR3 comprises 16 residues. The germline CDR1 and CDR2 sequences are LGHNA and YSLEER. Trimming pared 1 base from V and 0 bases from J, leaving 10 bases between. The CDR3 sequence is CASSQAGLSSYNEQFF. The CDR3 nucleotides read TGCGCCAGCAGCCAAGCGGGACTTAGCTCCTACAATGAGCAGTTCTTC.

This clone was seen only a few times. CDR3 nucleotide sequence: TGTGCCAGCAGTGAACGCCCACTATCAAAGGTGGACACCTTC. Protein sequence: CASSERPLSKVDTF. This chain joins TRBV2 and TRBJ1-2, with D hard to call. The CDR3 runs to 14 residues. CDR1 is SNHLY and CDR2 is FYNNEI in the germline V gene. V gave up 2 bases and J gave up 12 bases, with 19 bases separating them.

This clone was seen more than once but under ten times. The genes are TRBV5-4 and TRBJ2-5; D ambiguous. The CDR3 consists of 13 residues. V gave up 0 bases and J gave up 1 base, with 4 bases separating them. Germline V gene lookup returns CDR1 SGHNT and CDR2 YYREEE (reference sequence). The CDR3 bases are TGTGCCAGCAGCTTGGTCCTCCAAGAGACCCAGTACTTC. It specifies CASSLVLQETQYF. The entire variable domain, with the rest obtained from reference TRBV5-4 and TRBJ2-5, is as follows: ETGVTQSPTHLIKTRGQQVTLRCSSQSGHNTVSWYQQALGQGPQFIFQYYREEENGRGNFPPRFSGLQFPNYSSELNVNALELDDSALYLCASSLVLQETQYFGPGTRLLVL.

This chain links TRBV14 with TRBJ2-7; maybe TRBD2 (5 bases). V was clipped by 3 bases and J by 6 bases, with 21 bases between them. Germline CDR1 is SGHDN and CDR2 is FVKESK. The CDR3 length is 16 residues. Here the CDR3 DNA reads TGTGCCAGCAGCCACGGTAGTCCAAGAGGACGGGGCGAGCAGTACTTC. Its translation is CASSHGSPRGRGEQYF.

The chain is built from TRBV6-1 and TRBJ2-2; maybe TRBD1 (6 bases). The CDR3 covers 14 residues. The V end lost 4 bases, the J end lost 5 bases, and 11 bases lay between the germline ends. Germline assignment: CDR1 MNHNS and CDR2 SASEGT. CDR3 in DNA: TGTGCCAGCAGTGGGACAGCCAAAACCGGGGAGCTGTTTTTT. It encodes CASSGTAKTGELFF.

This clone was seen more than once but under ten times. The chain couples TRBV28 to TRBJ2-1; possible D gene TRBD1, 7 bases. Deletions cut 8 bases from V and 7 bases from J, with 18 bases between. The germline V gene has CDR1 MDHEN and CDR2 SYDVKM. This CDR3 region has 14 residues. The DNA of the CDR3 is TGTGCCAGCGCAGGGGGGTGGAGCGGAAATGAGCAGTTCTTC. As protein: CASAGGWSGNEQFF.

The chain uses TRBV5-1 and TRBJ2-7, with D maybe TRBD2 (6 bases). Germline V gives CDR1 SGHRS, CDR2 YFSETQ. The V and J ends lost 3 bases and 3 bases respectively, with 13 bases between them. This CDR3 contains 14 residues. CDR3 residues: CASSSGAGNYEQYF. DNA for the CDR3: TGCGCCAGCAGCTCCGGCGCGGGGAACTACGAGCAGTACTTC.

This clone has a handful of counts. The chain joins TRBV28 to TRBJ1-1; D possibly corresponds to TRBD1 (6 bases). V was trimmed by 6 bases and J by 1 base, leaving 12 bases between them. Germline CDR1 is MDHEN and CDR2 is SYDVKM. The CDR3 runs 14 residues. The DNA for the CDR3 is TGTGCCAGCAGGCAACAGGGATCGAACACTGAAGCTTTCTTT. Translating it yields CASRQQGSNTEAFF.

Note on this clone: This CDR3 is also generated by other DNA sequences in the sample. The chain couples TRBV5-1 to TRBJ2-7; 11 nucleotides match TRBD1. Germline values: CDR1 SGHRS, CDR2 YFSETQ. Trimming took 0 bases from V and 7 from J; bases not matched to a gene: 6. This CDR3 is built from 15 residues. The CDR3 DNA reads TGCGCCAGCAGCTTGGGAGGACAGGGGGCTCGGGAGCAGTACTTC. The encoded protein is CASSLGGQGAREQYF.

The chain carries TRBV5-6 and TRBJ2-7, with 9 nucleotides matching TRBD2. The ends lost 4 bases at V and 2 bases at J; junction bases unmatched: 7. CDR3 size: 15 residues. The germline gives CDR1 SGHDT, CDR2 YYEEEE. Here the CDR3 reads CASSPGLASAYEQYF. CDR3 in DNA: TGTGCCAGCAGCCCGGGACTAGCTTCGGCCTACGAGCAGTACTTC.

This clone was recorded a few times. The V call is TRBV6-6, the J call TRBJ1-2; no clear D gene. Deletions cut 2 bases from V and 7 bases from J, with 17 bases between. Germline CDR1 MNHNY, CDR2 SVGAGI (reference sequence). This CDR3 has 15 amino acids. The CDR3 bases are TGTGCCAGCAGTTACCCGATGAATGGGCCCGCTGGCTACACCTTC. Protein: CASSYPMNGPAGYTF.

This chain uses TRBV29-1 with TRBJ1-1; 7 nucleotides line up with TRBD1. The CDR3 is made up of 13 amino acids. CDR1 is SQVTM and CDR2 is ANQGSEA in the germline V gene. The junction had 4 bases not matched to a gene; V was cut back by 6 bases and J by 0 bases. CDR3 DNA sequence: TGCAGCGTACGACAGGGTTTGAACACTGAAGCTTTCTTT. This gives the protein CSVRQGLNTEAFF.

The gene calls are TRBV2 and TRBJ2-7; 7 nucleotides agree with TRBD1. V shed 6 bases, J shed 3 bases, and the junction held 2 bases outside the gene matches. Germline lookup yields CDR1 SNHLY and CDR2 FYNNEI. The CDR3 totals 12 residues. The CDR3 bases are TGTGCCAGCAGGGGGGACAGCTACGAGCAGTACTTC. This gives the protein CASRGDSYEQYF.

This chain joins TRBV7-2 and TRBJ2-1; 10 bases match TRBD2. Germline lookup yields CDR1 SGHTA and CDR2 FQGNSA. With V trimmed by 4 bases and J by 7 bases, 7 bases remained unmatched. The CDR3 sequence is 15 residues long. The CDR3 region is CASSYGLADVNEQFF. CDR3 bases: TGTGCCAGCAGCTACGGACTAGCGGATGTGAATGAGCAGTTCTTC.

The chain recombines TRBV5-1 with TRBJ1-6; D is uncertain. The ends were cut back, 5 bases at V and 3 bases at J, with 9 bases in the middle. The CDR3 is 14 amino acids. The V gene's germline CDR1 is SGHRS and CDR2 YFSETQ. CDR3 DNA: TGCGCCAGCAGAGCGACTAACTATAATTCACCCCTCCACTTT. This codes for CASRATNYNSPLHF.

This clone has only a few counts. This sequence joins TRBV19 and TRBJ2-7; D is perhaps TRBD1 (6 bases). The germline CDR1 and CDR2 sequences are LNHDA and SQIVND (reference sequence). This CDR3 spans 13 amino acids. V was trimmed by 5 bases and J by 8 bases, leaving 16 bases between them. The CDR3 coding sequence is TGTGCCAGTAGTCACAGGGACCAAATGCAGCAGTACTTC. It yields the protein CASSHRDQMQQYF.

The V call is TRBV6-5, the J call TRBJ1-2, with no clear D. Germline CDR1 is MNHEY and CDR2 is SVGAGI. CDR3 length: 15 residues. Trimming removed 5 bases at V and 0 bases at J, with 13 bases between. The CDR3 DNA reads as TGTGCCAGCAGTATACAGAGACTAGCTAACTATGGCTACACCTTC. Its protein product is CASSIQRLANYGYTF.

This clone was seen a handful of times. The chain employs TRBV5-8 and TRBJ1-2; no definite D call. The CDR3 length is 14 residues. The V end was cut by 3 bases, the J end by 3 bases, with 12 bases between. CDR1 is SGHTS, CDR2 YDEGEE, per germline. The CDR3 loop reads CASSSRLRHYGYTF. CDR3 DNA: TGTGCCAGCAGCTCACGACTGAGACACTATGGCTACACCTTC.

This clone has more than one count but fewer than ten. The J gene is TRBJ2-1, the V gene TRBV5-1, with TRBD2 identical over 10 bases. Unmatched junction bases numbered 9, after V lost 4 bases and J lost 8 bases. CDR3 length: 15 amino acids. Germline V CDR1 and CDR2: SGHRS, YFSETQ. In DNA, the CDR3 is TGCGCCAGCAGCCCATCTAGCGGGAGTACCTATGAGCAGTTCTTC. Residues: CASSPSSGSTYEQFF.

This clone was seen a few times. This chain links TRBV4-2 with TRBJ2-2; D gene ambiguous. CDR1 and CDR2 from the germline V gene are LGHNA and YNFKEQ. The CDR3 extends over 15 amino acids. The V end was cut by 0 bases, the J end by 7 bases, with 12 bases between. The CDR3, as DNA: TGTGCCAGCAGCCAAGAGGCGGAATTGGTCGGGGAGCTGTTTTTT. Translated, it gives CASSQEAELVGELFF.

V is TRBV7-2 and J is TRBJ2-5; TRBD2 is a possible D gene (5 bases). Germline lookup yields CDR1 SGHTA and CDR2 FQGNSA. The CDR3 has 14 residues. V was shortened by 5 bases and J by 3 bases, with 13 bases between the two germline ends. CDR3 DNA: TGTGCCAGCAGCCGGAGGTGGGGTAAAGAGACCCAGTACTTC. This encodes CASSRRWGKETQYF.

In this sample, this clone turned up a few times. This CDR3 is CASNFVFANNSPLHF. Written as DNA, the CDR3 is TGTGCCAGCAATTTCGTATTTGCTAATAATTCACCCCTCCACTTT. The chain couples TRBV6-1 to TRBJ1-6; D remains ambiguous. CDR3 length: 15 residues. The ends were cut back, 7 bases at V and 5 bases at J, with 15 bases in the middle. Germline V gene sequence: CDR1 MNHNS, CDR2 SASEGT.